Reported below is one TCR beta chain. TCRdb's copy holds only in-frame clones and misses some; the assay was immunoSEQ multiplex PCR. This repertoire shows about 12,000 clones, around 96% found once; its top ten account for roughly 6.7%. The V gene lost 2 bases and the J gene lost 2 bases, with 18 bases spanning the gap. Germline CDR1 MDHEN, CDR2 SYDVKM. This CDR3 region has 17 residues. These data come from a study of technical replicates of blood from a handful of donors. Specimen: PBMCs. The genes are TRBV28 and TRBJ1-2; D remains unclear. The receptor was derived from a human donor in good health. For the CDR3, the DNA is TGTGCCAGCAGTTTAGCTGAGGCGAGAGCAGAAAACTATGGCTACACCTTC. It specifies CASSLAEARAENYGYTF.